This section outlines one T cell receptor beta chain sequence together with its context. Its specificity is not known. This sample was taken from a study of OX40 agonist ivuxolimab in advanced cancers. Study information: Recorded diagnoses for dose-escalation patients were hepatocellular carcinoma, melanoma, renal cell or head and neck cancer. Antecedent anti-PD-1, anti-PD-L1 or anti-CTLA-4 therapy was permissible, with roughly 40% having received some.

Autoimmune disease history or systemic immunosuppression led to patient exclusion. The CDR3 is 12 amino acids. Germline V gene sequence: CDR1 SGHTA, CDR2 FQGNSA. Trimming cost V 1 base and J 4 bases, with 2 bases left between them. The study, taken as a whole, reports: In the expanded peripheral T cells, antigen specificity was never determined.

Libraries were prepared by immunoSEQ multiplex PCR; TCRdb keeps only in-frame clonotypes and omits some of them. The sample records 57,000 or so clones, about 89% being singletons. The origin of this receptor is an adult with an advanced solid tumor such as melanoma, head and neck, liver or kidney cancer. The sequencing used CD4+ or CD8+ T cells sorted from blood, collected in a trial of the OX40 agonist ivuxolimab. V is TRBV7-2 and J is TRBJ2-1; D gene uncertain. Written as DNA, the CDR3 is TGTGCCAGCAGCTTAGTATACAATGAGCAGTTCTTC. It translates to CASSLVYNEQFF. The whole variable domain, filled in from reference TRBV7-2 and TRBJ2-1, reads GAGVSQSPSNKVTEKGKDVELRCDPISGHTALYWYRQSLGQGLEFLIYFQGNSAPDKSGLPSDRFSAERTGGSVSTLTIQRTQQEDSAVYLCASSLVYNEQFFGPGTRLTVL.